The 5 T cell receptor beta chains listed next were all sequenced from one sample in a study of cytomegalovirus exposure and HLA in healthy donors. Primers: 60 Vbeta forward and 13 Jbeta reverse. Repertoires were generated with immunoSEQ multiplex PCR, while TCRdb's copy carries only in-frame clones and drops some. The sample includes over 100,000 clones, 77% of them seen just once. The sample was PBMCs. The source of these receptors is a male donor in good health and CMV-seropositive.

V and J are TRBV9 and TRBJ2-7; D perhaps matches TRBD2 (6 bases). Germline values: CDR1 SGDLS, CDR2 YYNGEE. The V gene lost 0 bases and the J gene lost 6 bases, with 13 bases spanning the gap. The CDR3 covers 14 residues. In DNA form, the CDR3 reads TGTGCCAGCAGCGTAGCGGGAGTATTGAGCGAGCAGTACTTC. This encodes CASSVAGVLSEQYF.

Worth noting for this clone: The identical CDR3 is also encoded by other nucleotide sequences in the sample. The gene calls are TRBV9 and TRBJ2-3; maybe TRBD2 (6 bases). V was shortened by 3 bases and J by 0 bases, with 11 bases between the two germline ends. Per germline, CDR1 SGDLS and CDR2 YYNGEE. The CDR3 length is 15 residues. This chain's CDR3 is CASSAGVWSTDTQYF. The CDR3 DNA follows: TGTGCCAGCAGCGCGGGGGTATGGAGCACAGATACGCAGTATTTT.

The chain carries TRBV2 and TRBJ1-5, with 9 bases identical to TRBD1. This CDR3 spans 14 amino acids. Germline V lookup: CDR1 SNHLY, CDR2 FYNNEI. J lost 7 bases, V lost 4 bases, and 5 bases had no gene match. CDR3 coding DNA: TGTGCCAGCAGTGCGGGACAGGGTACGCAGCCCCAGCATTTT. Translation: CASSAGQGTQPQHF.

The chain recombines TRBV29-1 with TRBJ1-5; 9 bases agree with TRBD1. This CDR3 is built from 13 residues. Germline CDR1 is SQVTM and CDR2 is ANQGSEA. DNA for the CDR3: TGCAGTTTTTCGACAGGGGGGACTCAGCCCCAGCATTTT. Amino acids: CSFSTGGTQPQHF. Based on the CDR3 plus reference TRBV29-1 and TRBJ1-5, the full variable domain is SAVISQKPSRDICQRGTSLTIQCQVDSQVTMMFWYRQQPGQSLTLIATANQGSEATYESGFVIDKFPISRPNLTFSTLTVSNMSPEDSSIYLCSFSTGGTQPQHFGDGTRLSIL.

A remark on this clone: At one of its ends the junction is not consistent with the germline gene, which may arise from a read error. This sequence joins TRBV7-9 and TRBJ1-1; no firm D call. The germline V gene has CDR1 SEHNR and CDR2 FQNEAQ (reference sequence). This CDR3 has 14 residues. The CDR3 DNA reads as TGTTCCAGCAGCTTAGCGCCAGAGAACACTGAAGCTTTCTTT. Translated: CSSSLAPENTEAFF.